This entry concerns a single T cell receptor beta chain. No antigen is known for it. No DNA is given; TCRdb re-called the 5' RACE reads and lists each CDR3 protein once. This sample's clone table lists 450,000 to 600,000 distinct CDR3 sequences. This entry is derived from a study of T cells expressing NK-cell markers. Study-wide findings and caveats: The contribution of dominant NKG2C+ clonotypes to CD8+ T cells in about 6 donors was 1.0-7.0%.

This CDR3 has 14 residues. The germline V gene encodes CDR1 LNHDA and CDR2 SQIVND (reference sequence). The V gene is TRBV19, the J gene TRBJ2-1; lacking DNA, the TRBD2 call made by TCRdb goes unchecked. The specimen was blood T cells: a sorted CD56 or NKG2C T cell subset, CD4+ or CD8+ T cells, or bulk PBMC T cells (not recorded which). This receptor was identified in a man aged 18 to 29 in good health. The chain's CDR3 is CASSSGSGAVEQFF.